This TCR beta chain derives from a study of T cell responses to AZD1222 COVID-19 vaccine. The assay was immunoSEQ multiplex PCR, and TCRdb's table has in-frame clones only and misses some. The sample holds more than 120,000 clones, around nine tenths seen once. This clone was counted a few times. This CDR3 is built from 19 residues. Per germline, CDR1 LGHNT and CDR2 FRNRAP. J was trimmed by 2 bases and V by 6 bases; bases with no gene match: 21. Sequenced here: peripheral blood, sampled 28 days after the second AZD1222 dose. V and J are TRBV12-5 and TRBJ2-7, with 8 bases matching TRBD2. This receptor was taken from an adult who received the AZD1222 COVID-19 vaccine. The CDR3 DNA reads as TGTGCTAGTGGCCCGGCGAGGCTCCGCACTCAAGCGGGAGCCTACGAGCAGTACTTC. Translation: CASGPARLRTQAGAYEQYF.